The rows below give T cell receptor beta chains drawn from one sample of a study of T-cell memory formation after mild COVID-19. TCRdb redid the calling of the 5' RACE reads with MiXCR, one entry per CDR3 protein. Here the sample spans 300,000 to 400,000 distinct CDR3 sequences, 25% to 30% being singletons. The sample was PBMCs or a T cell subset sorted from them (not recorded which). The receptor source for this set is an adult woman who had mild COVID-19 (a few samples of this study predate the infection). Cell type and time point are not known. Both conserved end residues are part of each CDR3. D genes are given only for firm matches. Part of the rows lack a size; the others show once, few, many or a class for expanded clones.

v_call	clone_size	d_call	j_call	cdr3_aa	cdr3_nt
TRBV10-3	few	.	TRBJ2-5	CAISDEEETQYF	TGTGCCATCAGTGATGAGGAGGAGACCCAGTACTTC
TRBV5-1	.	.	TRBJ2-7	CASSLGQDFEQYF	TGCGCCAGCAGCTTGGGACAGGATTTCGAGCAGTACTTC
TRBV29-1	.	.	TRBJ2-7	CSAGGPTYEQYF	TGCAGCGCAGGCGGGCCTACCTACGAGCAGTACTTC
TRBV7-2	.	.	TRBJ1-1	CASSSRVGGYTEAFF	TGTGCCAGCAGTTCGAGAGTCGGGGGGTACACTGAAGCTTTCTTT
TRBV7-2	.	.	TRBJ2-7	CASTLMGHYYEQYF	TGTGCCAGCACGCTAATGGGGCATTACTACGAGCAGTACTTC
TRBV12-3/TRBV12-4	.	.	TRBJ1-1	CASSLLGDTEAFF	TGTGCCAGCAGCTTACTGGGGGACACTGAAGCTTTCTTT
TRBV7-2	.	.	TRBJ2-1	CASSLGVASYNEQFF	TGTGCCAGCAGCTTAGGGGTAGCTTCCTACAATGAGCAGTTCTTC
TRBV29-1	.	.	TRBJ2-1	CSVDLSDPLSHNEQFF	TGCAGCGTTGATTTGTCGGACCCACTTAGCCACAATGAGCAGTTCTTC
TRBV3-1	.	.	TRBJ2-7	CASTRGSGVEQYF	TGTGCCAGCACCCGAGGGTCCGGGGTCGAGCAGTACTTC
TRBV12-3/TRBV12-4	.	.	TRBJ2-3	CASSRQPSTDTQYF	TGTGCCAGCAGTCGTCAGCCTAGCACAGATACGCAGTATTTT
TRBV20-1	many	.	TRBJ1-2	CSASGNSGYTF	TGCAGTGCTAGCGGGAACAGTGGCTACACCTTC
TRBV20-1	.	TRBD1	TRBJ2-6	CSAAGQGDYDSGANVLTF	TGCAGTGCAGCGGGACAGGGGGACTACGACTCTGGGGCCAACGTCCTGACTTTC
TRBV7-9	once	.	TRBJ1-5	CASSMTGGRQPQHF	TGTGCCAGCAGCATGACAGGAGGGCGGCAGCCCCAGCATTTT
TRBV30	few	TRBD1	TRBJ2-7	CAWSGTGSYEQYF	TGTGCCTGGAGTGGGACAGGGTCCTACGAGCAGTACTTC
TRBV24-1	.	TRBD1	TRBJ1-1	CATRNSGGTEAFF	TGTGCCACCAGAAATTCAGGGGGCACTGAAGCTTTCTTT
TRBV7-2	.	.	TRBJ2-3	CASSSGWGVGGTDTQYF	TGTGCCAGCAGCTCGGGCTGGGGGGTGGGCGGCACAGATACGCAGTATTTT
TRBV7-9	few	.	TRBJ1-1	CASSPQASTEAFF	TGTGCCAGCAGCCCCCAGGCTTCGACTGAAGCTTTCTTT
TRBV20-1	.	TRBD1	TRBJ1-1	CSATSYQGERVAFF	TGCAGTGCAACAAGCTACCAGGGGGAGCGCGTAGCTTTCTTT
TRBV30	.	.	TRBJ2-3	CAGSFGSGTDTQYF	TGTGCCGGGTCCTTCGGGAGCGGCACAGATACGCAGTATTTT
TRBV7-8	few	TRBD2	TRBJ2-1	CASSQTLLAGLDEQFF	TGTGCCAGCAGCCAGACTTTGCTAGCGGGGCTGGATGAGCAGTTCTTC
TRBV5-6	few	TRBD2	TRBJ2-7	CASSTSGGVSSYEQYF	TGTGCCAGCAGCACTAGCGGGGGGGTTAGCTCCTACGAGCAGTACTTC
TRBV20-1	few	.	TRBJ2-3	CSAQSGSRTDTQYF	TGCAGTGCTCAAAGCGGATCTCGCACAGATACGCAGTATTTT
TRBV7-9	.	.	TRBJ2-7	CASSSEVRDGYYEQYF	TGTGCCAGCAGCTCCGAAGTTCGGGACGGATACTACGAGCAGTACTTC
TRBV4-3	.	.	TRBJ2-7	CASSQDLGTGTYEQYF	TGCGCCAGCAGCCAAGACCTGGGAACCGGGACCTACGAGCAGTACTTC
TRBV20-1	.	.	TRBJ1-1	CSAPQNTEAFF	TGCAGTGCCCCCCAGAACACTGAAGCTTTCTTT
TRBV7-9	.	.	TRBJ1-5	CASSIGSSNQPQHF	TGTGCCAGCAGTATAGGGTCTAGCAATCAGCCCCAGCATTTT
TRBV7-8	few	.	TRBJ1-3	CASSLASAGWGYSGNTIYF	TGTGCCAGCAGCTTAGCGTCGGCGGGCTGGGGATACTCTGGAAACACCATATATTTT
TRBV29-1	.	TRBD1	TRBJ2-3	CSVTGIGTDTQYF	TGCAGCGTGACAGGGATAGGAACAGATACGCAGTATTTT
TRBV12-3/TRBV12-4	few	.	TRBJ1-3	CASSFQVSGNTIYF	TGTGCCAGCAGTTTTCAGGTCTCTGGAAACACCATATATTTT
TRBV11-3	.	TRBD2	TRBJ2-4	CASSWGGSIQYF	TGTGCCAGCAGCTGGGGCGGGAGCATTCAGTACTTC
TRBV12-3/TRBV12-4	few	.	TRBJ1-3	CATLKGSGNTIYF	TGTGCCACCCTAAAGGGCTCTGGAAACACCATATATTTT
TRBV5-6	many	.	TRBJ1-2	CASSLGGNYGYTF	TGTGCCAGCAGCTTAGGGGGGAACTATGGCTACACCTTC
TRBV15	once	TRBD2	TRBJ2-3	CATSKGTSGDTDTQYF	TGTGCCACCAGCAAAGGGACTAGCGGAGACACAGATACGCAGTATTTT